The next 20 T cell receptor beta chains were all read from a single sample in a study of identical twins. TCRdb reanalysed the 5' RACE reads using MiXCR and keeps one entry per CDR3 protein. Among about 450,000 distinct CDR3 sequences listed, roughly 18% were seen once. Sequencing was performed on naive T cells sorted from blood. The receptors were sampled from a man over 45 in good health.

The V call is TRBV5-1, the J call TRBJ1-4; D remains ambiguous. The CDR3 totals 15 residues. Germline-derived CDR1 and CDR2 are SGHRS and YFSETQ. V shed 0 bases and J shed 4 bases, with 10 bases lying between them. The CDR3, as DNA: TGCGCCAGCAGCTTGGGCCCGGAGGGTAATGAAAAACTGTTTTTT. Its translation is CASSLGPEGNEKLFF.

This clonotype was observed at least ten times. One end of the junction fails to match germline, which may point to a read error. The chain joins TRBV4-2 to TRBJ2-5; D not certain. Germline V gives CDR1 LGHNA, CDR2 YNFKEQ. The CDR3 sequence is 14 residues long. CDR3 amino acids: CASSPVGAGETQYF. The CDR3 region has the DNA TGTGCTAGCAGCCCGGTGGGCGCTGGGGAGACCCAGTACTTC.

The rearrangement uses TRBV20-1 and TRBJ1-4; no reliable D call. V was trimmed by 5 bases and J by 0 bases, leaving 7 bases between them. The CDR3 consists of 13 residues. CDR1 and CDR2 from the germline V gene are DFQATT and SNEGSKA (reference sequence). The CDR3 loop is CSAPGTTNEKLFF. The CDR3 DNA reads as TGCAGTGCTCCCGGTACAACTAATGAAAAACTGTTTTTT.

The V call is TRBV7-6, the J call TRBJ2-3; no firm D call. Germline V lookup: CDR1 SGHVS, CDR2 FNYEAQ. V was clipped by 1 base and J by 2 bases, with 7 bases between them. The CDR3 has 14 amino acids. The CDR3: CASSLVPDTDTQYF. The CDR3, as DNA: TGTGCCAGCAGCTTAGTTCCCGACACAGATACGCAGTATTTT.

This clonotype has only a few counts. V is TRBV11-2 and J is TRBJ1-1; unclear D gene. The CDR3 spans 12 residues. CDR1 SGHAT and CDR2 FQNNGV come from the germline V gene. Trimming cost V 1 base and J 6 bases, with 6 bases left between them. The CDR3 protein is CASSLVIPEAFF. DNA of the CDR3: TGTGCCAGCAGCTTAGTGATCCCTGAAGCTTTCTTT.

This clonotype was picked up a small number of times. CDR3 DNA: TGTGCCAGCAGCTTAATAAGGGAGACTGAAGCTTTCTTT. Encoded protein: CASSLIRETEAFF. The chain joins TRBV7-2 to TRBJ1-1; no clear D. The V end lost 2 bases, the J end lost 5 bases, and 9 bases lay between the germline ends. Germline CDR1 is SGHTA and CDR2 is FQGNSA. The CDR3 extends over 13 amino acids.

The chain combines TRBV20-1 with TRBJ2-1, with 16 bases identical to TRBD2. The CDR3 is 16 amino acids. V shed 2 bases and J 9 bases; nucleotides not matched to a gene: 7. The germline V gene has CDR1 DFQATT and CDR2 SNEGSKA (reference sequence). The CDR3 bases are TGCAGTGCTAGATCCGGGACTAGCGGGGGGGCCGGTGAGCAGTTCTTC. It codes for CSARSGTSGGAGEQFF.

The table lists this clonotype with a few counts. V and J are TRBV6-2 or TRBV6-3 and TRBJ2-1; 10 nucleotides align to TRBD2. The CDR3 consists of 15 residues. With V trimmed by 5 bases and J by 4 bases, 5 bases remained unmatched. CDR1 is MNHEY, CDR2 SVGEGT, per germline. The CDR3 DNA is TGTGCCAGCAGTACCCCGGGACTAGCGTACAATGAGCAGTTCTTC. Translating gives CASSTPGLAYNEQFF.

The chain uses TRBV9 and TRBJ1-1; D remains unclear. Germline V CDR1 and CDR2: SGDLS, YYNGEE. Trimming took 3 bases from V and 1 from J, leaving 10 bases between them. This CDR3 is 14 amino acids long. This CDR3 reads CASSAQRGNTEAFF. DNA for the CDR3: TGTGCCAGCAGCGCCCAACGGGGGAACACTGAAGCTTTCTTT.

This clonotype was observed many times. The CDR3 sequence: CASSQENTGANTGELFF. DNA for the CDR3: TGTGCCAGCAGCCAAGAGAATACGGGCGCGAACACCGGGGAGCTGTTTTTT. The V and J genes are TRBV4-2 and TRBJ2-2, with no clear D. The CDR3 is 17 residues long. V was shortened by 0 bases and J by 0 bases, with 11 bases between the two germline ends. The V gene's germline CDR1 is LGHNA and CDR2 YNFKEQ.

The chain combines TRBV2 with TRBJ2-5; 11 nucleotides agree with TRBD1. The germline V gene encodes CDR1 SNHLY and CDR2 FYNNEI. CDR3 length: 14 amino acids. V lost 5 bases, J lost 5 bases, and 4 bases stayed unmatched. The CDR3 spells CASSLDRGHETQYF. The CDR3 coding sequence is TGTGCCAGCAGTCTGGACAGGGGGCACGAGACCCAGTACTTC.

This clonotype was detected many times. CDR3 coding DNA: TGTGCCAGCTCCCCCAACAAGGACTATGGCTACACCTTC. Translating it yields CASSPNKDYGYTF. V gene TRBV18 combines with J gene TRBJ1-2, with D uncertain. Germline assignment: CDR1 KGHSH and CDR2 LQKENI. The V end was cut by 6 bases, the J end by 3 bases, with 11 bases between. This CDR3 has 13 residues.

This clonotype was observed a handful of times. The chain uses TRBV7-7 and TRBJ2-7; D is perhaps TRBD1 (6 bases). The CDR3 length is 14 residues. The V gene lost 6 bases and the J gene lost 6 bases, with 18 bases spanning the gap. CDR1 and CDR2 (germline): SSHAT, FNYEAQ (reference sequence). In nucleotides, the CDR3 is TGTGCCAGCAGTTCTAACACAGGGTCGGGCGAGCAGTACTTC. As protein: CASSSNTGSGEQYF. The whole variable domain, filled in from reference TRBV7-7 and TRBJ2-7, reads GAGVSQSPRYKVTKRGQDVTLRCDPISSHATLYWYQQALGQGPEFLTYFNYEAQPDKSGLPSDRFSAERPEGSISTLTIQRTEQRDSAMYRCASSSNTGSGEQYFGPGTRLTVT.

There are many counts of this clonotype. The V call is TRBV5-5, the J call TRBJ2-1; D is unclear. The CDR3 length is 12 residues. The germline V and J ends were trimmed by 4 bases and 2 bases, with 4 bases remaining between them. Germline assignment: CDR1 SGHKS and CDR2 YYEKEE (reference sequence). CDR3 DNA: TGTGCCAGCAGCCCAACCTACAATGAGCAGTTCTTC. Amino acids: CASSPTYNEQFF.

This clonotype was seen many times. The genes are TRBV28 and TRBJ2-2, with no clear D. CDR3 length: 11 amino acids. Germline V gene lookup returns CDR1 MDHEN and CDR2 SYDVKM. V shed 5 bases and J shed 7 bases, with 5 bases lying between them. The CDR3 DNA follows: TGTGCCAGCAGTCTTTACGGGGAGCTGTTTTTT. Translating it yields CASSLYGELFF.

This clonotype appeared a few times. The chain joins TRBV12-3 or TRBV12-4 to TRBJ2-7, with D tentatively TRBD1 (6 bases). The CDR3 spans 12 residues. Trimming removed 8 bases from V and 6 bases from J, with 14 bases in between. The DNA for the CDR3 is TGTGCCAGCCAAGCGAGGGGGTTCGAGCAGTACTTC. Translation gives CASQARGFEQYF.

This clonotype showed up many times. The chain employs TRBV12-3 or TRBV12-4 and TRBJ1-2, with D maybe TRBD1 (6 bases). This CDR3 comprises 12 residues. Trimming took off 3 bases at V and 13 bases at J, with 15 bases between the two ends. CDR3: CASSFGTRLVTF. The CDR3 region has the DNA TGTGCCAGCAGTTTCGGGACAAGGCTGGTCACCTTC.

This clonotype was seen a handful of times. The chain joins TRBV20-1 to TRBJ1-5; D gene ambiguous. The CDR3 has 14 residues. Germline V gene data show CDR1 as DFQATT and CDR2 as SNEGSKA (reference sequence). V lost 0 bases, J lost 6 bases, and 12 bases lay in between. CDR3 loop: CSARDGPEGQPQHF. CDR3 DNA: TGCAGTGCTAGAGATGGGCCGGAGGGTCAGCCCCAGCATTTT.

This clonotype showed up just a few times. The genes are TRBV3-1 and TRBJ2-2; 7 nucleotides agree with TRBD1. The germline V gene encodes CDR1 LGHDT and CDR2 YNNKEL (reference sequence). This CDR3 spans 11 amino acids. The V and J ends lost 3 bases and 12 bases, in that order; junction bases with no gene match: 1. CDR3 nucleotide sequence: TGTGCCAGCAGCCAGGGACAGCAGCTGTTTTTT. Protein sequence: CASSQGQQLFF.

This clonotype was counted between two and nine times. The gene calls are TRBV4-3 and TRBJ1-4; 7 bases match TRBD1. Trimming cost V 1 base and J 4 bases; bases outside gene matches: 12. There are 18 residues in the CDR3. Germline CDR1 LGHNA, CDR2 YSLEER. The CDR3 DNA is TGCGCCAGCAGCCAAGCGGCGGGAGGGGGCGCGGGTAATGAAAAACTGTTTTTT. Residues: CASSQAAGGGAGNEKLFF.